This TCR beta chain was identified in a study of regulatory T cells in long-lasting Graves disease. This clonotype was seen at least ten times. Its antigen is not identified. For TCR beta, libraries came from iRepertoire HTBI primers and Arm-PCR of CDR3 regions. TCRdb re-derived calls from the multiplex PCR reads in MiXCR, one entry per CDR3 protein. The table includes about 200,000 distinct CDR3 sequences, 15% to 20% detected once. Germline V gene data show CDR1 as DFQATT and CDR2 as SNEGSKA (reference sequence). This CDR3 has 15 residues. V lost 0 bases and J 4 bases, leaving 12 bases between the germline ends. Study results and caveats: Persistent disease samples used TRBV28, TRBJ1-2 and TRBJ2-5 preferentially. A reduction in accuracy may have resulted from the small sample size. Persistent patients shared more public clonotypes (2,741) than newly diagnosed patients (approximately 1,000).

Time point: newly diagnosed GD, antithyroid drugs for less than 3 months. After RNA was extracted from PBMCs, the TCR library was made from it. Enrollment of patients was through an endocrinology department in Xi'an, China. Sample: peripheral blood mononuclear cells (PBMCs), taken at new diagnosis, from a patient treated with antithyroid drugs. The chain couples TRBV20-1 to TRBJ2-2, with D possibly TRBD2 on 6 matching bases. The origin of this receptor is a female donor with Graves disease. The CDR3 bases are TGCAGTGCTAGAGATCCCGAGGGAGGCACCGGGGAGCTGTTTTTT. This codes for CSARDPEGGTGELFF.